This paragraph covers one T cell receptor beta chain sequence. It has no known antigen specificity. No much larger clone exists at a distance of one base, and base qualities are not known. The time point label of this sample denotes: baseline before first vaccination. Samples from vaccinated people were obtained from the UK trials COV001 and COV002, which included a single-blind randomized controlled phase 2/3 trial of AZD1222 (ChAdOx1 nCoV-19) in healthy adults. For TCRbeta chain sequencing, PBMC samples from trial participants were taken at day 0 and at day 28 after the second dose. The data belong to a study of T cell responses to AZD1222 COVID-19 vaccine (dated by TCRdb to about 2021). Describing the broader study: Because spike-specific TCR depth and breadth did not differ between the two schedules, AZD1222 recipients who got a second dose at roughly 4 weeks were pooled with those who got a second dose at roughly 12 weeks. TCR sequencing covered more than 230 trial participants: about 210 given two doses of AZD1222 and about 26 given two doses of MenACWY control vaccine. Trial participants were enrolled into age subgroups of 18-55, 56-69 and 70-plus years, which contained about 150, 27 and 61 TCR-sequenced participants, respectively. Findings and caveats that apply to the study as a whole: The 56-69-year group was small, and its depth increase did not reach significance, likely because of low power. Most participants were white British and females outnumbered males, and the authors suggested that clonal diversity may have been underestimated. Conclusions about previously exposed vaccinees are limited, since just a handful of AZD1222 recipients were seropositive for SARS-CoV-2 at baseline. Because no samples from the day 14 peak response were available, repertoires could be characterized only after the peak T cell response. After two AZD1222 doses, spike-specific TCR breadth and depth were significantly higher than at day 0 and than in MenACWY recipients. CD4 TCRs associated with the vaccine covered the entire spike protein, and the dominant responses were in regions 160-218 and 743-854. Reportedly, almost half of the unique spike-specific TCRs recognized epitopes lying outside the regions that are mutated in the B.1.351 and B.1.1.7 variants.

The CDR3 regions of human TCRbeta chains were analyzed by immunosequencing. On the authors' methods: TCRs in the repertoires were compared against a reference library of SARS-CoV-2-specific TCRs that had been generated with the MIRA antigen-specificity platform. Breadth meant the fraction of unique TCRs that were SARS-CoV-2-associated, whereas depth meant the fraction of total T cells that were SARS-CoV-2-associated. Using the MIRA data, each spike-specific TCR was mapped to the spike region that the TCR reacts to and placed in a CD4 or CD8 class. Log10-transformed breadth and depth values were compared by one-way ANOVA with Sidak's multiple comparisons tests. Not all clones reach the TCRdb copy of this immuneACCESS table, which keeps in-frame sequences only. Checked studies attribute under half of the gap to unresolved V genes and leave the rest unexplained. V and J calls and clone size are given by that table; D and trimming were obtained from the DNA. The sample data list around 140,000 clones, and about 91% of these were observed just once. The ten most abundant clones make up 1.1% to 1.5% of the sample.

Ends trimmed: V by 6 bases, J by 2 bases; bases unmatched to a gene: 3. The CDR3 has 15 amino acids, counting the end cysteine and phenylalanine. The read is trimmed to its CDR3 DNA, 45 bases read in frame from base 1. Per the germline V gene, MNHEY is the CDR1 and SVGAGI is the CDR2. This specimen consisted of peripheral blood, obtained on day 0 of AZD1222 vaccination. The TCR originated in an adult in good health. This chain joins TRBV6-5 to TRBJ2-5; the junction holds 13 bases that match TRBD2. The bases read TGTGCCAGCAGACCACTAGCGGGGGGGCAAGAGACCCAGTACTTC. Translated, it reads CASRPLAGGQETQYF.